The present TCR beta chain was sequenced within a study of blood T cells in healthy people across ages. Notes on the study in general: Long-lived donors exceeded aged donors in naive CD4+ cells and diversity. Samples with more naive T cells showed higher observed beta diversity. Unsorted PBMCs blocked a conclusive comparison of naive and antigen-experienced cells.

A second PCR, run for about 7 to 11 cycles, used a sample-barcoded 5' primer plus a J-beta primer mix. TCRdb re-called the 5' RACE reads through MiXCR, storing one row per CDR3 protein. This sample has around 1,800,000 distinct CDR3 sequences, with roughly two fifths found just once. CDR1 and CDR2 (germline): DFQATT, SNEGSKA (reference sequence). Trimming stripped 5 bases from V and 4 bases from J, with 11 bases between. CDR3 length equals 13 residues. This clonotype was seen a few times. Its antigen is unidentified. Sequencing was done on a sample of blood. The J gene is TRBJ1-4, the V gene TRBV20-1; tentatively, D is TRBD1 (6 bases). The sequence was collected from a human donor in good health. The chain's CDR3 is CSARTDINEKLFF. Written as DNA, the CDR3 is TGCAGTGCTCGGACAGATATTAATGAAAAACTGTTTTTT.